The sequence of this TCR beta chain was determined in a study of control samples from healthy donors and cancer patients. The CDR3 consists of 12 residues. In germline, CDR1 is MNHEY, CDR2 SVGAGI. Trimming took off 6 bases at V and 1 base at J, with 6 bases between the two ends. Libraries were prepared by immunoSEQ multiplex PCR; TCRdb keeps only in-frame clonotypes and omits some of them. The sample contains tens of thousands of clones, 90% to 95% of which appear only once. The source material was blood. This TCR was sampled from a woman aged 45-65 years in good health. The chain combines TRBV6-5 with TRBJ1-1; D is ambiguous. CDR3 region: CASSRWNTEAFF. The CDR3 nucleotides are TGTGCCAGCAGCAGGTGGAACACTGAAGCTTTCTTT.